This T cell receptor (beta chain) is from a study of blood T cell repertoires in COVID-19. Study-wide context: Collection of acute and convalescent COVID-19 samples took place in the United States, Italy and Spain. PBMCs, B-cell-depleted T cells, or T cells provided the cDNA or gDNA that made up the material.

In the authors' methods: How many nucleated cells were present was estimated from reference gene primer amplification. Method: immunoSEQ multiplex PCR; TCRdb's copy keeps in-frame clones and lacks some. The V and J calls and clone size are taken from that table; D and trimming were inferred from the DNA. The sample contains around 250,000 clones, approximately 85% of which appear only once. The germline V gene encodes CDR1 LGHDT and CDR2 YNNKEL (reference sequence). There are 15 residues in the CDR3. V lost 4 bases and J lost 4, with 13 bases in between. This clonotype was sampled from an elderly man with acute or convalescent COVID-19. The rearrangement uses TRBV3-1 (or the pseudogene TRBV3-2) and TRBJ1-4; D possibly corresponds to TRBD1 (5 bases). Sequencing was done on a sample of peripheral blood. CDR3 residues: CASSLAGDYNEKLFF. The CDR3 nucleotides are TGTGCCAGCAGCCTCGCGGGGGACTATAATGAAAAACTGTTTTTT.